This T cell receptor beta chain was captured in a study of identical twins (dated by TCRdb to about 2016). Turning to the overall study: To test whether fetal clonotypes persist, the study used deep sequencing on TCR alpha and beta repertoires from monozygotic twins, unrelated adults of various ages, and cord blood. To rule out contamination, replicate twin experiments were performed at different times with different library preparation protocols. Results and caveats for the whole study, not just this receptor: Recombination models systematically underestimated out-of-frame TCR alpha sharing in monozygotic twins but agreed with sharing between unrelated individuals. A weaker excess of twin sharing was found in beta out-of-frame sequences because the signal-to-noise ratio was lowered by fewer shared sequences. Compared with coincidental sharing between unrelated individuals, out-of-frame TCR alpha sequences shared between twins had an excess of sequences with low generation probability. Zero-insertion analyses could be partly confounded by invariant T cells such as MAIT and iNKT, though diverse VJ usage argued against such confounding for most clonotypes. Because the same donors could not be followed over many years, the conclusions depended on cross-sectional statistical analysis. Abundant cord blood beta clonotypes had fewer insertions, young adult naive repertoires showed a similar but weaker trend, and memory repertoires showed no such trend.

Libraries were prepared through 5' RACE. Sequenced using an Illumina HiSeq 2000. A universal primer binding site was introduced by template switching, and a unique molecular identifier was present in the final cDNA, enabling accurate counting of TCR cDNA molecules. Specific primers in the conserved constant-segment region were used to synthesize first-strand cDNA for the TCR alpha and beta chains. Each cDNA library was double barcoded, with a SMART-Mk sample barcode plus Illumina barcodes, to control for contamination. TruSeq adapter sequences and Illumina sample barcodes were added in two successive PCR steps. Sequencing of the TCR alpha and beta cDNA libraries was done on the Illumina HiSeq platform using custom primers. Per the authors' processing: Unique molecular identifiers were extracted from raw reads with MiGEC, and CDR3 positions were determined with MiXCR. For each individual, recombination models were inferred using an EM algorithm with the repgenHMM and IGoR tools. Shared clonotype analysis was performed with the tcR package in R, normalizing sharing by the product of cloneset sizes. To study raw recombination free of thymic and clonal selection effects, out-of-frame nonproductive sequences were analyzed. The raw public reads went through TCRdb reprocessing: fastp at Q25, MiXCR clone calling, in-frame beta chains kept. Each entry is one CDR3 protein sequence, shown with its most common DNA and genes. The V and J calls were not made by the authors but by TCRdb's processing. The sample includes around 450,000 distinct CDR3 sequences, with around 14% observed a single time. Around 0.48% of the sample lies in the top ten.

Including cysteine and phenylalanine, the CDR3 has 13 amino acids. Of all the DNA, just the CDR3 is kept, 39 bases in frame from base 1. The trim is 6 bases for V and 1 base for J, with a gap of 7 bases between the germline ends. The germline V gene yields SNHLY for CDR1 and FYNNEI for CDR2. All donors were healthy Caucasians. Three pairs of female monozygotic twins, all aged roughly 18 to 29 years, were included in the twin cohort. CD4+ and CD8+ T cell populations were isolated with positive isolation kits from Invitrogen. Turning to this clonotype: It lacks a known antigen. Within one base of it there is no much larger clone, and no base qualities were kept.

The same sample was also studied in work on yellow fever vaccine responses in identical twins. Per the second study: The T cell response to vaccination in identical twins was reported by the authors to appear partly convergent and partly personalized. In the study, vaccine-responding T cell clones were precisely tracked in identical twins.

The chain was built from TRBV2 and TRBJ2-4, with the D gene not confidently named. The receptor's source is a woman aged 18 to 35 in good health. The sample was CD4+ T cells sorted from blood. The base sequence is TGTGCCAGCAGCGACGTTGCCAAAAACATTCAGTACTTC. This is translated as CASSDVAKNIQYF.